The T cell receptor beta chain described here comes from a study of shared clonotypes between healthy human individuals. Broader study findings: The genetic and exposure-history diversity represented was limited by few donors.

Per the germline V gene, CDR1 is SGHRS and CDR2 is YFSETQ. The CDR3 extends over 15 amino acids. V lost 2 bases and J lost 0, with 12 bases in between. Adults of Caucasian background living in Nashville, Tennessee made up all donors. Source study methods: ImmunoSEQ yielded junction-only sequences lacking quality scores, so filtering differed. TCRdb's table, derived via immunoSEQ multiplex PCR, lists solely in-frame clones and lacks some. That table supplies the V and J calls and clone size; D and trimming were determined from the DNA. The sample lists about 660,000 clones; less than 85% were seen once. On this clone: Antigen unknown.

The chain has TRBV5-1 and TRBJ2-7, with a possible D match to TRBD2 (6 bases). Sequenced sample: memory CD4+ T cells sorted from blood. Described subset: CD45RA-negative fraction. This receptor was obtained from a woman aged 25 to 45 in good health. The CDR3 DNA sequence: TGCGCCAGCAGCTTCCTTAGCGGCACCTCCTACGAGCAGTACTTC. Amino acids: CASSFLSGTSYEQYF. The variable domain in full, completed from reference TRBV5-1 and TRBJ2-7, reads KAGVTQTPRYLIKTRGQQVTLSCSPISGHRSVSWYQQTPGQGLQFLFEYFSETQRNKGNFPGRFSGRQFSNSRSEMNVSTLELGDSALYLCASSFLSGTSYEQYFGPGTRLTVT.